This TCR beta chain is from a study of cytomegalovirus exposure and HLA in healthy donors. Repertoires were generated with immunoSEQ multiplex PCR, while TCRdb's copy carries only in-frame clones and drops some. The table records about 130,000 clones, around 92% of them present only once. Findings and caveats of the study: The study designated fewer than 200 TCR beta chains cytomegalovirus-associated. Specificity of three CMV-associated chains for CMV antigens was verified in vitro. A classifier reportedly called cytomegalovirus status with high sensitivity and specificity.

Per the germline V gene, CDR1 is SGHVS and CDR2 is FNYEAQ. This CDR3 is built from 15 residues. Trimming at V came to 5 bases and at J to 1 base, leaving 6 bases not matched to a gene. On this clone itself: Its specificity is not known.

This sequence was found in a man between 25 and 39 years old in good health and CMV-seronegative. Sample: PBMCs. The chain has TRBV7-6 and TRBJ2-7, with 9 positions matching TRBD1. The CDR3 region has the DNA TGTGCCAGCAGCCCCGGGACAGGGCTTTCCTACGAGCAGTACTTC. It translates to CASSPGTGLSYEQYF. The full variable domain, in which reference TRBV7-6 and TRBJ2-7 provide the parts outside the CDR3, is GAGVSQSPRYKVTKRGQDVALRCDPISGHVSLYWYRQALGQGPEFLTYFNYEAQQDKSGLPNDRFSAERPEGSISTLTIQRTEQRDSAMYRCASSPGTGLSYEQYFGPGTRLTVT.